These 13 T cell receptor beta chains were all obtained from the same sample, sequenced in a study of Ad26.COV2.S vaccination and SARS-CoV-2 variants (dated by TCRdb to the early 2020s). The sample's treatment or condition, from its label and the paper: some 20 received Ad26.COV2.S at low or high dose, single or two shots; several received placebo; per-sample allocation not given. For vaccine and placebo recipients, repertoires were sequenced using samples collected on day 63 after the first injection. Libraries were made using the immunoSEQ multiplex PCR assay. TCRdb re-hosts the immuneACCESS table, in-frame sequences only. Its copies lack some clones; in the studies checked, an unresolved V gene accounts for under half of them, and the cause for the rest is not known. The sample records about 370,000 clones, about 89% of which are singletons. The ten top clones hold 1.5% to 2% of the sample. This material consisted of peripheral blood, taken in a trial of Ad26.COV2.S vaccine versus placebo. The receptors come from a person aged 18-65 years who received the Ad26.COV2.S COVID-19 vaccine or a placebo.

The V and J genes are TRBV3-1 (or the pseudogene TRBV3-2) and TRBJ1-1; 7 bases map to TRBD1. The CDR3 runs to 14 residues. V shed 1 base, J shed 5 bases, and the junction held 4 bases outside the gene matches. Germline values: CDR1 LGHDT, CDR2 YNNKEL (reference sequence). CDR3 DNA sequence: TGTGCCAGCAGCCAAGCAGGGGGGAGAACTGAAGCTTTCTTT. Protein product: CASSQAGGRTEAFF.

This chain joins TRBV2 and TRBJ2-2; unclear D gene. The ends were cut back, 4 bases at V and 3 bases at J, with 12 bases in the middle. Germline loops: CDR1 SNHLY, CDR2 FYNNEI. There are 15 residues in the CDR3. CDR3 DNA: TGTGCCAGCAGTGCCAGGACGATGGACACCGGGGAGCTGTTTTTT. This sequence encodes CASSARTMDTGELFF.

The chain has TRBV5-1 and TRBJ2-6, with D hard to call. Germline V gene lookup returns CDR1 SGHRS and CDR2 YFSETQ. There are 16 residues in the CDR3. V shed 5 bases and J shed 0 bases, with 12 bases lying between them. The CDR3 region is CASRPAASSGANVLTF. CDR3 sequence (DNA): TGCGCCAGCAGGCCCGCCGCAAGCTCTGGGGCCAACGTCCTGACTTTC.

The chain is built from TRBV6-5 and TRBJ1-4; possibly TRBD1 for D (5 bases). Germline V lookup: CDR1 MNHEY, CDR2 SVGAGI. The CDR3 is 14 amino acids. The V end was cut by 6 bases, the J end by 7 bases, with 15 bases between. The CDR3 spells CASSNEGSSEKLFF. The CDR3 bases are TGTGCCAGCAGCAACGAGGGGTCTAGTGAAAAACTGTTTTTT.

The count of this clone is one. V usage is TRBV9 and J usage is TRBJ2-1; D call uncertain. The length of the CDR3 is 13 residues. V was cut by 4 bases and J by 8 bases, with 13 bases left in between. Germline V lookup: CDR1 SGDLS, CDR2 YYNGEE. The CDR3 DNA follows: TGTGCCAGCAGCCCTCCCACAGAGGATGAGCAGTTCTTC. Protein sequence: CASSPPTEDEQFF. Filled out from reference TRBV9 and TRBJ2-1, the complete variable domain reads DSGVTQTPKHLITATGQRVTLRCSPRSGDLSVYWYQQSLDQGLQFLIQYYNGEERAKGNILERFSAQQFPDLHSELNLSSLELGDSALYFCASSPPTEDEQFFGPGTRLTVL.

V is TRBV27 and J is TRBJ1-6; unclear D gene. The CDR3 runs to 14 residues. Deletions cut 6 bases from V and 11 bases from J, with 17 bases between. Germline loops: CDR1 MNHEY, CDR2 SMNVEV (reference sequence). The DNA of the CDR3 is TGTGCCAGCAGCCTTATGGCCTCTGGGGCACCCCTCCACTTT. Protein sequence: CASSLMASGAPLHF.

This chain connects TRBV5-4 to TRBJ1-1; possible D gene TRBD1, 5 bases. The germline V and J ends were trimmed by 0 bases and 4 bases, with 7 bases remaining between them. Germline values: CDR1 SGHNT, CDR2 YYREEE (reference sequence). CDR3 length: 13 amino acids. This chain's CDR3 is CASSLAGPTEAFF. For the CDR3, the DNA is TGTGCCAGCAGCTTGGCGGGGCCCACTGAAGCTTTCTTT.

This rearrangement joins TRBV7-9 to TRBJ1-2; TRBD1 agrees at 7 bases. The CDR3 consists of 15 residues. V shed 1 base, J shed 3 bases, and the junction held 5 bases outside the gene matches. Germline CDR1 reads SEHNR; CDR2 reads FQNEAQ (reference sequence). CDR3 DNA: TGTGCCAGCAGCTTAGGGGTAGGGGGCGACTATGGCTACACCTTC. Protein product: CASSLGVGGDYGYTF. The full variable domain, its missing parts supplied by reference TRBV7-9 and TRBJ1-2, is DTGVSQNPRHKITKRGQNVTFRCDPISEHNRLYWYRQTLGQGPEFLTYFQNEAQLEKSRLLSDRFSAERPKGSFSTLEIQRTEQGDSAMYLCASSLGVGGDYGYTFGSGTRLTVV.

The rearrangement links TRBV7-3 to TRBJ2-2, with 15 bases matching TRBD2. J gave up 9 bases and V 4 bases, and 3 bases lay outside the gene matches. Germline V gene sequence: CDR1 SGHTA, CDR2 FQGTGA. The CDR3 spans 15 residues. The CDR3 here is CASSSGLAGGRELFF. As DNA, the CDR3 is TGTGCCAGCAGCTCGGGACTAGCGGGAGGAAGGGAGCTGTTTTTT.

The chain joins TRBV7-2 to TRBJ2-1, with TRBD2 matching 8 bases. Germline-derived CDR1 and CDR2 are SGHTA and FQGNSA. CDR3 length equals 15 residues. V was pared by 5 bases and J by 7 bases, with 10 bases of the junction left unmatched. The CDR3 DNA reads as TGTGCCAGCAGCGAACCCGGGAGGGGGAATAATGAGCAGTTCTTC. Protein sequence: CASSEPGRGNNEQFF.

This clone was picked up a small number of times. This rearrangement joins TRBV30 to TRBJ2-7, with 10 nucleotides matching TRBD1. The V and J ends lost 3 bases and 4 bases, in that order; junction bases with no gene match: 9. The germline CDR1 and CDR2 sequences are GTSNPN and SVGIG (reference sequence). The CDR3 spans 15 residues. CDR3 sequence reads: CAWRDRGTSFYEQYF. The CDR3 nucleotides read TGTGCCTGGAGGGACAGGGGGACTTCTTTTTACGAGCAGTACTTC. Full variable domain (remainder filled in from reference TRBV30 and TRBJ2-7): SQTIHQWPATLVQPVGSPLSLECTVEGTSNPNLYWYRQAAGRGLQLLFYSVGIGQISSEVPQNLSASRPQDRQFILSSKKLLLSDSGFYLCAWRDRGTSFYEQYFGPGTRLTVT.

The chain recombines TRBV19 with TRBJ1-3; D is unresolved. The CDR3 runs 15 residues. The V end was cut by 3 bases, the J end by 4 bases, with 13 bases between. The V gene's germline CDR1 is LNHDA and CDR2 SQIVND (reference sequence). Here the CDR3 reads CASSMAGIGGNTIYF. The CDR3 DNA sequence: TGTGCCAGTAGTATGGCTGGGATCGGAGGAAACACCATATATTTT.

CDR3 nucleotides: TGCGCCAGCAGCCAAGGGCCGGAGACCCAGTACTTC. Protein: CASSQGPETQYF. This sequence joins TRBV4-1 and TRBJ2-5; D not resolved. This CDR3 is 12 amino acids long. Trimming removed 1 base at V and 5 bases at J, with 5 bases between. Germline V lookup: CDR1 MGHRA, CDR2 YSYEKL.